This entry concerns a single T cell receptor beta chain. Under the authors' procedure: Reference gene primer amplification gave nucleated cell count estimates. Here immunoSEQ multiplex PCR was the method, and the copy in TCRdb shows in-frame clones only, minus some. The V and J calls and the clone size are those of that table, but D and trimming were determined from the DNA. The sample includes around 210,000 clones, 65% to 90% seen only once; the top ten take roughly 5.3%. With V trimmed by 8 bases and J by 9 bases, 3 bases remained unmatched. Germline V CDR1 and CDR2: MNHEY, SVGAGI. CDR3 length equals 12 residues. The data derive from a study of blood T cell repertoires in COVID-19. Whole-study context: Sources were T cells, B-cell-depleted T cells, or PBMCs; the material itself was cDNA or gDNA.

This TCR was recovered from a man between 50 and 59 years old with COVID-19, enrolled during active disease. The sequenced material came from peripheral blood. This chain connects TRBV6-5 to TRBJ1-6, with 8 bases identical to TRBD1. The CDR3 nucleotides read TGTGCCAGCGGGACAGGTGGTTCACCCCTCCACTTT. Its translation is CASGTGGSPLHF.